One and the same sample provided the 12 T cell receptor beta chains below, sequenced in a study of brain T cells in children with intractable seizures. Clones were read by immunoSEQ multiplex PCR, and TCRdb kept only the in-frame ones, dropping some. The sample consists of roughly 64,000 clones, roughly 95% of them appearing once. The sequencing here drew on peripheral blood, taken at surgery. The receptor set was obtained from a boy under two years old with focal cortical dysplasia and intractable seizures.

This rearrangement joins TRBV4-1 to TRBJ2-3; 8 bases are shared with TRBD2. Germline V gene sequence: CDR1 MGHRA, CDR2 YSYEKL. The CDR3 extends over 15 amino acids. The J segment lost 5 bases and the V segment lost 1 base, leaving 5 bases of the junction unmatched. The CDR3 region has the DNA TGCGCCAGCAGCCAAGCAAAACTAGCGGAAGATACGCAGTATTTT. Protein: CASSQAKLAEDTQYF.

The V call is TRBV7-9, the J call TRBJ2-7; D gene unclear. V lost 8 bases and J 0 bases, leaving 14 bases between the germline ends. Germline-derived CDR1 and CDR2 are SEHNR and FQNEAQ (reference sequence). There are 14 residues in the CDR3. The CDR3 protein is CASAFGSISYEQYF. CDR3 DNA: TGTGCCAGCGCTTTTGGGTCCATCTCCTACGAGCAGTACTTC.

The chain is built from TRBV19 and TRBJ2-1; D not resolved. V lost 5 bases and J lost 2, with 7 bases in between. Germline V gene lookup returns CDR1 LNHDA and CDR2 SQIVND (reference sequence). The CDR3 is 13 amino acids. The CDR3 nucleotides are TGTGCCAGTAGTCTAGGGACCTACAATGAGCAGTTCTTC. Translation gives CASSLGTYNEQFF.

The CDR3 nucleotides read TGTGCCAGCTCACCACCTTCGGCTAGCGGGAACACCGGGGAGCTGTTTTTT. Residues: CASSPPSASGNTGELFF. The chain joins TRBV18 to TRBJ2-2; 7 nucleotides line up with TRBD2. The germline CDR1 and CDR2 sequences are KGHSH and LQKENI. This CDR3 is built from 17 residues. V lost 0 bases to trimming and J lost 1 base; unmatched junction nucleotides: 5.

The CDR3 spells CASSEIRGGAEAFF. In DNA form, the CDR3 reads TGTGCCAGCAGTGAAATTAGGGGTGGGGCCGAAGCTTTCTTT. This chain uses TRBV6-1 with TRBJ1-1; the D gene is possibly TRBD1 (5 bases). Germline V lookup: CDR1 MNHNS, CDR2 SASEGT. CDR3 length: 14 amino acids. V shed 2 bases and J shed 8 bases, with 15 bases lying between them.

The chain has TRBV5-4 and TRBJ2-3; TRBD2 aligns across 7 bases. The V gene end was trimmed by 0 bases and the J gene end by 4 bases; junction bases not matched to a gene: 2. In germline, CDR1 is SGHNT, CDR2 YYREEE (reference sequence). The CDR3 contains 14 residues. CDR3: CASSLGLAPDTQYF. CDR3 bases: TGTGCCAGCAGCTTGGGACTAGCCCCAGATACGCAGTATTTT.

V usage is TRBV7-9 and J usage is TRBJ1-1; D ambiguous. Between the trimmed V and J ends, which lost 1 base and 3 bases, there was a span of 21 bases. The CDR3 has 18 residues. CDR1 SEHNR and CDR2 FQNEAQ come from the germline V gene (reference sequence). CDR3 nucleotides: TGTGCCAGCAGCTTAGAGTCATGGGAACTAGGTATATACACTGAAGCTTTCTTT. It codes for CASSLESWELGIYTEAFF.

The V gene is TRBV4-1, the J gene TRBJ2-5, with a weak D call TRBD1 (6 bases). CDR1 is MGHRA and CDR2 is YSYEKL in the germline V gene. The CDR3 covers 16 residues. V was trimmed by 2 bases and J by 2 bases, leaving 15 bases between them. CDR3 loop: CASSQFTGQMQETQYF. In DNA, the CDR3 is TGCGCCAGCAGCCAATTTACGGGACAAATGCAAGAGACCCAGTACTTC.

The chain has TRBV28 and TRBJ2-2, with D perhaps matching TRBD1 (6 bases). Germline V gene sequence: CDR1 MDHEN, CDR2 SYDVKM. The CDR3 consists of 13 residues. V was trimmed by 10 bases and J by 3 bases, leaving 12 bases between them. DNA for the CDR3: TGTGCCACCCCCAAGGGGGACACCGGGGAGCTGTTTTTT. Translation: CATPKGDTGELFF.

The rearrangement uses TRBV6-5 and TRBJ2-1; TRBD1 matches 7 bases. V was clipped by 6 bases and J by 5 bases; unmatched bases: 7. The CDR3 covers 14 residues. Germline CDR1 reads MNHEY; CDR2 reads SVGAGI. The CDR3 is CASRRTGQNNEQFF. The CDR3 DNA reads TGTGCCAGCAGACGCACGGGACAGAACAATGAGCAGTTCTTC.

The chain joins TRBV7-8 to TRBJ2-2; TRBD2 is a possible D gene (6 bases). V lost 7 bases, J lost 3 bases, and 15 bases lay in between. The CDR3 spans 15 residues. The germline V gene has CDR1 SGHVS and CDR2 FQNEAQ. CDR3 coding DNA: TGTGCCAGCACCACCCAGGACTATCACACCGGGGAGCTGTTTTTT. This encodes CASTTQDYHTGELFF.

The J gene is TRBJ1-2, the V gene TRBV28, with 7 bases matching TRBD1. CDR1 is MDHEN, CDR2 SYDVKM, per germline. Trimming cost V 8 bases and J 6 bases; bases outside gene matches: 3. This CDR3 has 11 residues. CDR3 sequence: CASHTGDGYTF. In DNA, the CDR3 is TGTGCCAGCCACACAGGGGATGGCTACACCTTC.